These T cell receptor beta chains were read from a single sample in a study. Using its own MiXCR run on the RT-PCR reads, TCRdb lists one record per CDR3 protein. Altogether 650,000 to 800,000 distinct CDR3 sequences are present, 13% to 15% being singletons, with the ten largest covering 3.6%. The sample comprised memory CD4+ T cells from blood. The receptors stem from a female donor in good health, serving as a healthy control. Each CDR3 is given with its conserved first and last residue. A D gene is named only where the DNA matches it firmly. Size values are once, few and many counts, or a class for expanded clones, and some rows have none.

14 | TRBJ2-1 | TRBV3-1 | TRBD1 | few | CASSLRDRGSEQFF | TGTGCCAGCAGCCTACGGGACAGGGGCAGCGAGCAGTTCTTC
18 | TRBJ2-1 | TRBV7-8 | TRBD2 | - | CASSLGGLAGFYINEQFF | TGTGCCAGCAGCTTAGGGGGACTAGCGGGTTTTTATATCAATGAGCAGTTCTTC
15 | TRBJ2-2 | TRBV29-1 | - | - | CSVWDGTWGTGEMFF | TGCAGCGTGTGGGACGGGACTTGGGGTACCGGGGAGATGTTTTTT
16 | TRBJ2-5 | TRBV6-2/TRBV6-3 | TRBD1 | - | CASSYYGQGSKETQYF | TGTGCCAGCAGTTACTACGGACAGGGTTCCAAAGAGACCCAGTACTTC
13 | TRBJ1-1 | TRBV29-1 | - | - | CSAVKTGNTEAFF | TGCAGCGCCGTGAAGACAGGTAACACTGAAGCTTTCTTT
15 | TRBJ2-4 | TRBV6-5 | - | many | CASSYSMSGLNIQYF | TGTGCCAGCAGTTACTCGATGTCAGGGCTGAACATTCAGTACTTC
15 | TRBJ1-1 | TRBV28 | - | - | CASSSFTGRDTEAFF | TGTGCCAGCAGTTCATTTACAGGTCGGGACACTGAAGCTTTCTTT
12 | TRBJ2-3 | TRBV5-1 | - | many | CASSQQGDTQYF | TGCGCCAGCAGCCAGCAAGGAGATACGCAGTATTTT
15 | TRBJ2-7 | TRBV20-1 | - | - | CSARDRVIPTYEQYF | TGCAGTGCTAGAGATCGCGTTATCCCCACCTACGAGCAGTACTTC
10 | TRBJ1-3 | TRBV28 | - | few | CILTGNTIYF | TGTATTCTCACTGGAAACACCATATATTTT
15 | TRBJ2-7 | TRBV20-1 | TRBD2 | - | CSARNSGSPLGEQYF | TGCAGTGCTAGGAATAGCGGGAGTCCTCTGGGTGAGCAGTACTTC
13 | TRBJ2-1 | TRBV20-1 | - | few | CSARRSSYNEQFF | TGCAGTGCTAGACGGAGCTCCTACAATGAGCAGTTCTTC
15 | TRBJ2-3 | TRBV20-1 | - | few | CSASRAGVGTDTQYF | TGCAGTGCTAGCCGCGCCGGTGTGGGCACAGATACGCAGTATTTT
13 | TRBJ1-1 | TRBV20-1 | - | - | CSASHTGTTEAFF | TGCAGTGCTAGTCATACAGGGACCACTGAAGCTTTCTTT
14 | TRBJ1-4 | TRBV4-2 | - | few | CASSPVGGDEKLFF | TGTGCCAGCAGCCCAGTAGGGGGGGACGAAAAACTGTTTTTT